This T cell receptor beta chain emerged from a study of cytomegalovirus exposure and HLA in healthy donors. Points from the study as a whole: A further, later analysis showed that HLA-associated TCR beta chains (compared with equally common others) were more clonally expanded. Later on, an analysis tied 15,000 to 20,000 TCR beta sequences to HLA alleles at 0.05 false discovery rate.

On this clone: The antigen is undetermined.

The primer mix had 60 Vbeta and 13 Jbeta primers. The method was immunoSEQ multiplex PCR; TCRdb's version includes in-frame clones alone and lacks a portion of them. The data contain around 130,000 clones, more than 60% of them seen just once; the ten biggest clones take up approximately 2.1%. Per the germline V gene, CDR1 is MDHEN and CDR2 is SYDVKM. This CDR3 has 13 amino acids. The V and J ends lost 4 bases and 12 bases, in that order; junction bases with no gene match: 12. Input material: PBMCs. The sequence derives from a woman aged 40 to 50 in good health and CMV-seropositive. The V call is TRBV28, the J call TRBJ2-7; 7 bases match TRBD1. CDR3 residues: CASSSKTGTLSYF. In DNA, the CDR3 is TGTGCCAGCAGTTCAAAGACAGGGACGTTGTCGTACTTC.